Presented here are 16 T cell receptor beta chains from one specimen sequenced in a study of blood T cell repertoires in COVID-19. Profiled with immunoSEQ multiplex PCR; TCRdb holds only in-frame clones, not every one. The sample holds 120,000 or so clones, 70% to 90% seen once. Material for sequencing was peripheral blood. The source of these receptors is a woman in her forties or fifties with active or convalescent COVID-19.

V is TRBV9 and J is TRBJ2-7; D call uncertain. V dropped 4 bases and J dropped 2 bases, with 16 bases sitting between them. This CDR3 contains 15 residues. Germline V gene data show CDR1 as SGDLS and CDR2 as YYNGEE. The CDR3 DNA reads as TGTGCCAGCAGCCGCAGGCTGGGTCAAACCTACGAGCAGTACTTC. Amino acid sequence: CASSRRLGQTYEQYF.

The chain uses TRBV24-1 and TRBJ1-2, with D perhaps TRBD1 (5 bases). This CDR3 has 14 amino acids. Trimming removed 1 base at V and 7 bases at J, with 12 bases between. CDR1 is KGHDR, CDR2 SFDVKD, per germline. CDR3 bases: TGTGCCACCAGTGATTTCCCCAGGGTGGCTGGCTACACCTTC. Protein product: CATSDFPRVAGYTF.

The chain has TRBV9 and TRBJ2-1; TRBD2 matches 13 bases. The CDR3 totals 17 residues. Germline values: CDR1 SGDLS, CDR2 YYNGEE. V lost 3 bases and J lost 0; bases outside the gene matches: 3. CDR3 DNA: TGTGCCAGCAGCGCTAGGACTAGCGGGAGCTCCTACAATGAGCAGTTCTTC. This codes for CASSARTSGSSYNEQFF. Variable domain in full (rest from reference TRBV9 and TRBJ2-1): DSGVTQTPKHLITATGQRVTLRCSPRSGDLSVYWYQQSLDQGLQFLIQYYNGEERAKGNILERFSAQQFPDLHSELNLSSLELGDSALYFCASSARTSGSSYNEQFFGPGTRLTVL.

This sequence joins TRBV28 and TRBJ1-1; the D is unclear. Germline CDR1 MDHEN, CDR2 SYDVKM. V was pared by 8 bases and J by 2 bases, with 9 bases between. The CDR3 runs to 12 residues. The CDR3 DNA reads as TGTGCCAGCCTGACATCAAACACTGAAGCTTTCTTT. Residues: CASLTSNTEAFF. Filled out from reference TRBV28 and TRBJ1-1, the complete variable domain reads DVKVTQSSRYLVKRTGEKVFLECVQDMDHENMFWYRQDPGLGLRLIYFSYDVKMKEKGDIPEGYSVSREKKERFSLILESASTNQTSMYLCASLTSNTEAFFGQGTRLTVV.

This clone has only one observation. V usage is TRBV27 and J usage is TRBJ1-2, with D possibly matching TRBD1 (5 bases). The germline V and J ends were trimmed by 0 bases and 5 bases, with 10 bases remaining between them. Germline values: CDR1 MNHEY, CDR2 SMNVEV (reference sequence). The CDR3 is 14 residues long. The CDR3 here is CASSLSGREYGYTF. The CDR3 DNA follows: TGTGCCAGCAGTTTATCAGGCAGGGAATATGGCTACACCTTC.

This chain links TRBV28 with TRBJ2-3; TRBD2 is a possible D gene (6 bases). Trimming took off 6 bases at V and 2 bases at J, with 12 bases between the two ends. CDR3 length equals 14 residues. CDR1 MDHEN and CDR2 SYDVKM come from the germline V gene. The CDR3 region has the DNA TGTGCCAGCAGGGAGGGGCTGAACACAGATACGCAGTATTTT. This translates into CASREGLNTDTQYF.

The V gene is TRBV18, the J gene TRBJ2-5; 8 nucleotides align to TRBD2. Germline CDR1 reads KGHSH; CDR2 reads LQKENI. The CDR3 spans 13 residues. With 2 bases clipped from V and 5 bases from J, the junction kept 1 base outside the gene matches. The chain's CDR3 is CASSPTGGETQYF. The CDR3 DNA reads TGTGCCAGCTCACCAACGGGGGGGGAGACCCAGTACTTC.

This chain uses TRBV9 with TRBJ2-5, with D tentatively TRBD2 (5 bases). The CDR3 length is 13 residues. In germline, CDR1 is SGDLS, CDR2 YYNGEE. The V end lost 4 bases, the J end lost 5 bases, and 12 bases lay between the germline ends. CDR3 bases: TGTGCCAGCAGCTCCGGGGTTTTTGAGACCCAGTACTTC. Its protein is CASSSGVFETQYF.

The gene calls are TRBV18 and TRBJ2-2, with a weak D call TRBD1 (5 bases). Germline lookup yields CDR1 KGHSH and CDR2 LQKENI. This CDR3 spans 14 amino acids. Trimming shortened V by 3 bases and J by 4 bases, and 9 bases separated the two germline ends. CDR3 in amino acids: CASSPGQSTGELFF. CDR3 nucleotides: TGTGCCAGCTCACCGGGGCAGAGCACCGGGGAGCTGTTTTTT.

Comment on this clone: Sequence at one end of the junction differs from germline and may be a read error. The chain couples TRBV14 to TRBJ2-7; maybe TRBD1 (9 bases). Germline values: CDR1 SGHDN, CDR2 FVKESK. The CDR3 is 14 residues long. CDR3 sequence (DNA): TGTGCCGGCAGCGGGGGACAGGGTTTCTACGAGCAGTACTTC. Protein product: CAGSGGQGFYEQYF.

A note on this clone: Within the sample, other DNA sequences also encode this same CDR3. The chain combines TRBV12-3 or TRBV12-4 with TRBJ1-2, with 7 bases lining up with TRBD1. Unmatched junction bases numbered 2, after V lost 5 bases and J lost 2 bases. This CDR3 has 13 amino acids. The CDR3 sequence: CASSPDRNYGYTF. The CDR3 region has the DNA TGTGCCAGCAGTCCGGACAGGAACTATGGCTACACCTTC.

The chain combines TRBV28 with TRBJ1-1, with 9 bases identical to TRBD1. Germline V gene data show CDR1 as MDHEN and CDR2 as SYDVKM. CDR3 length: 16 residues. The J segment lost 4 bases and the V segment lost 5 bases, leaving 11 bases of the junction unmatched. The CDR3 nucleotides read TGTGCCAGCAGTGACCGGGACAGGGCTTTCGGCACTGAAGCTTTCTTT. This codes for CASSDRDRAFGTEAFF.

J is TRBJ2-7 and V is TRBV6-5; possible D gene TRBD1, 6 bases. The germline V gene encodes CDR1 MNHEY and CDR2 SVGAGI. The CDR3 contains 15 residues. V lost 6 bases and J lost 6, with 21 bases in between. In nucleotides, the CDR3 is TGTGCCAGCAGAATATCGGAATCAGGGGCCGCCGAGCAGTACTTC. Protein sequence: CASRISESGAAEQYF.

A few counts support this clone. The chain couples TRBV30 to TRBJ2-3; 9 nucleotides agree with TRBD2. CDR1 and CDR2 (germline): GTSNPN, SVGIG (reference sequence). This CDR3 comprises 14 residues. V dropped 4 bases and J dropped 4; count of bases not matched to a gene: 6. CDR3 amino acids: CAWIPSGIADTQYF. CDR3 nucleotide sequence: TGTGCCTGGATTCCTAGCGGGATAGCAGATACGCAGTATTTT.

J is TRBJ1-5 and V is TRBV19; perhaps TRBD1 as D (5 bases). Germline V lookup: CDR1 LNHDA, CDR2 SQIVND (reference sequence). CDR3 size: 14 residues. V dropped 7 bases and J dropped 5 bases, with 15 bases sitting between them. CDR3 DNA: TGTGCCAGTACCGACAGAAAACGGGATCAGCCCCAGCATTTT. Its translation: CASTDRKRDQPQHF.

A few counts support this clone. V gene TRBV3-1 (or the pseudogene TRBV3-2) combines with J gene TRBJ1-5; D is ambiguous. CDR1 is LGHDT and CDR2 is YNNKEL in the germline V gene (reference sequence). This CDR3 comprises 18 residues. The V end lost 4 bases, the J end lost 0 bases, and 19 bases lay between the germline ends. CDR3 DNA sequence: TGTGCCAGCAGCCCCTCCCCAAACACGGGGTCTAGCAATCAGCCCCAGCATTTT. Encoded protein: CASSPSPNTGSSNQPQHF.